This T cell receptor (beta chain) comes out of a study of identical twins. Study-level points and caveats: Low generation probability was overrepresented in out-of-frame alpha sequences shared by twins. Out-of-frame TCR alpha sharing observed in monozygotic twins exceeded model estimates.

The CDR3 consists of 15 residues. From germline, CDR1 is DFQATT and CDR2 SNEGSKA (reference sequence). Trimming left V 2 bases short and J 1 base short, with 14 bases between. TCRdb analysed the 5' RACE reads with MiXCR anew, one entry per CDR3 protein. The data contain 500,000 to 600,000 distinct CDR3 sequences, around 20% of them seen just once; the ten biggest clones take up about 0.91%. Note on this clonotype: Antigen unknown.

Separately, the same data were catalogued under a study of T cells expressing NK-cell markers. This second report adds: The TCR beta repertoires were obtained from sorted CD3+CD56+NKG2C+, CD3+CD56+NKG2C- and CD3+CD56-NKG2C+ T cells. Dominant NKG2C+ clonotypes in roughly 6 donors made up roughly 1.0-7.5% of CD8+ T cells.

The TCR was taken from a woman under 30 in good health. V is TRBV20-1 and J is TRBJ2-5; weak D call: TRBD2 (5 bases). The sample taken for sequencing was CD4+ T cells sorted from blood. This CDR3 is CSARTPRTSQETQYF. CDR3 coding DNA: TGCAGTGCTAGAACCCCACGGACTTCCCAAGAGACCCAGTACTTC.